Shown below are 8 T cell receptor beta chains from a single sample sequenced in a study of TIL therapy for anti-PD-1-resistant metastatic lung cancer listed by TCRdb under 2021. The immunoSEQ v3 hsTCRB kit was used to amplify TCR beta CDR3 regions from genomic DNA through bias-controlled multiplex PCR. TCRdb's version of the immuneACCESS table is confined to in-frame rearrangements and falls short of the full clone set. An unresolved V gene accounts for under half of the shortfall where checked; the remainder is of unknown origin. The sample includes tens of thousands of clones, with around 76% observed a single time. Of the sample, under 7.5% falls within the top ten clones. The sample's time point label, in plain terms: pre-treatment sample, taken before nivolumab and TIL therapy. The specimen comprised blood, sampled at baseline. Receptor source: a person aged 25-80 years with non-small cell lung cancer.

V gene TRBV2 combines with J gene TRBJ2-3, with 7 bases that match TRBD2. V shed 3 bases and J 0 bases; nucleotides not matched to a gene: 6. CDR3 length: 16 residues. The germline CDR1 and CDR2 sequences are SNHLY and FYNNEI. CDR3 sequence (DNA): TGTGCCAGCAGTGATCTGGCTAGCGGTAGCACAGATACGCAGTATTTT. Encoded protein: CASSDLASGSTDTQYF.

The chain has TRBV6-5 and TRBJ2-2; 9 positions agree with TRBD2. J gave up 3 bases and V 6 bases, and 2 bases lay outside the gene matches. CDR3 length: 14 amino acids. The V gene's germline CDR1 is MNHEY and CDR2 SVGAGI. Here the CDR3 DNA reads TGTGCCAGCAGCACTAGCGGGTACACCGGGGAGCTGTTTTTT. Its protein product is CASSTSGYTGELFF.

The gene calls are TRBV28 and TRBJ2-2; no clear D gene. CDR1 and CDR2 (germline): MDHEN, SYDVKM. The V gene lost 3 bases and the J gene lost 0 bases, with 5 bases spanning the gap. The CDR3 length is 14 residues. The CDR3 sequence is CASSFTANTGELFF. The CDR3 DNA reads as TGTGCCAGCAGTTTTACGGCGAACACCGGGGAGCTGTTTTTT.

V gene TRBV5-4 combines with J gene TRBJ2-1; TRBD2 is a possible D gene (7 bases). The CDR3 sequence is 15 residues long. Germline V CDR1 and CDR2: SGHNT, YYREEE (reference sequence). V was trimmed by 0 bases and J by 6 bases, leaving 13 bases between them. Written as DNA, the CDR3 is TGTGCCAGCAGCTTGGACGGGGGGCCGATCAATGAGCAGTTCTTC. Translation gives CASSLDGGPINEQFF. The variable domain in full, completed from reference TRBV5-4 and TRBJ2-1, reads ETGVTQSPTHLIKTRGQQVTLRCSSQSGHNTVSWYQQALGQGPQFIFQYYREEENGRGNFPPRFSGLQFPNYSSELNVNALELDDSALYLCASSLDGGPINEQFFGPGTRLTVL.

The rearrangement joins TRBV5-8 to TRBJ1-4; D is uncertain. Trimming took 5 bases from V and 8 from J, leaving 22 bases between them. Germline V gene lookup returns CDR1 SGHTS and CDR2 YDEGEE. The CDR3 spans 16 residues. CDR3 sequence: CASRMGRRGLGEKLFF. The DNA for the CDR3 is TGTGCCAGCAGAATGGGTCGACGGGGATTGGGGGAAAAACTGTTTTTT.

This clone has a single count. This rearrangement joins TRBV18 to TRBJ2-5, with D uncertain. CDR3 length: 13 residues. The V end was cut by 4 bases, the J end by 3 bases, with 9 bases between. The germline gives CDR1 KGHSH, CDR2 LQKENI. The CDR3 loop reads CASSQNIKETQYF. The CDR3, as DNA: TGTGCCAGCTCACAAAACATAAAAGAGACCCAGTACTTC.

The J gene is TRBJ1-5, the V gene TRBV4-1, with D hard to call. The CDR3 spans 16 residues. Deletions cut 0 bases from V and 0 bases from J, with 9 bases between. Germline CDR1 MGHRA, CDR2 YSYEKL. CDR3 coding DNA: TGCGCCAGCAGCCAAGATCCCGGGATTAGCAATCAGCCCCAGCATTTT. Encoded protein: CASSQDPGISNQPQHF.

This chain uses TRBV9 with TRBJ2-2; a possible D gene is TRBD2 (6 bases). The germline V gene encodes CDR1 SGDLS and CDR2 YYNGEE. Trimming removed 0 bases from V and 7 bases from J, with 25 bases in between. This CDR3 spans 19 amino acids. This CDR3 reads CASSVANVPREPKGGELFF. The CDR3 bases are TGTGCCAGCAGCGTAGCGAATGTTCCTCGGGAGCCGAAGGGCGGGGAGCTGTTTTTT.